Listed below are T cell receptor beta chains from one sample, sequenced in a study of cytotoxic CD8 clonotypes in ibrutinib-treated CLL. Sequencing was performed with immunoSEQ multiplex PCR; in TCRdb, only in-frame clones are kept and a portion is missing. The data hold about 200,000 clones, with over 65% observed a single time. The sequences come from PBMCs, collected after 12 months of ibrutinib treatment. These receptor sequences come from a human donor with chronic lymphocytic leukemia. The CDR3 runs from the conserved cysteine through the conserved F or W. D genes are given only for firm matches. The size entry is marked missing in some rows and otherwise reads once, few, many or a size class.

NA,TRBV9,TRBJ1-5,NA,CASSPQPNQPQHF,TGTGCCAGCAGCCCACAGCCGAATCAGCCCCAGCATTTT
NA,TRBV29-1,TRBJ1-2,many,CSTGRSGSYGYTF,TGCAGCACCGGAAGGTCGGGGAGCTATGGCTACACCTTC
TRBD1,TRBV28,TRBJ1-1,NA,CASSLYRGSDTEAFF,TGTGCCAGCAGTTTATACAGGGGTTCTGACACTGAAGCTTTCTTT
NA,TRBV11-2,TRBJ2-1,NA,CASSSPLAYNEQFF,TGTGCCAGCAGCTCCCCCCTAGCCTACAATGAGCAGTTCTTC
NA,TRBV30,TRBJ2-1,NA,CAWSPVPYEQFF,TGTGCCTGGAGTCCCGTCCCGTATGAGCAGTTCTTC
NA,TRBV5-4,TRBJ2-5,few,CASSLGYSQYF,TGTGCCAGCAGCTTGGGATATTCCCAGTACTTC
NA,TRBV5-1,TRBJ2-7,NA,CASSGLGGGRNEQYF,TGCGCCAGCAGCGGGCTCGGAGGGGGCAGGAACGAGCAGTACTTC
NA,TRBV4-1,TRBJ2-3,NA,CASSQDPGTDRDTQYF,TGCGCCAGCAGCCAAGACCCCGGGACTGATCGAGATACGCAGTATTTT
TRBD2,TRBV5-1,TRBJ2-1,NA,CASSGSWTSGFGEQFF,TGCGCCAGCAGCGGTAGTTGGACTAGCGGCTTCGGTGAGCAGTTCTTC
NA,TRBV19,TRBJ1-4,few,CASSRLGRGEKLFF,TGTGCCAGTAGTAGACTCGGAAGAGGTGAAAAACTGTTTTTT
NA,TRBV10-3,TRBJ1-5,NA,CAIGGDGPSNQPQHF,TGTGCCATCGGAGGGGACGGACCTAGCAATCAGCCCCAGCATTTT
NA,TRBV2,TRBJ2-7,NA,CASSTKGKGTSEQYF,TGTGCCAGCAGTACCAAGGGAAAAGGTACTTCCGAGCAGTACTTC
NA,TRBV6-5,TRBJ1-1,NA,CASSSYIGGQNTEAFF,TGTGCCAGCAGTTCATATATTGGGGGGCAGAACACTGAAGCTTTCTTT
NA,TRBV7-2,TRBJ1-1,once,CASSLLGWMGAGNTEAFF,TGTGCCAGCAGCCTCCTGGGGTGGATGGGTGCAGGGAACACTGAAGCTTTCTTT
TRBD1,TRBV5-1,TRBJ2-1,NA,CASSLGTGTPHEQFF,TGCGCCAGCAGCCTAGGGACAGGGACCCCCCATGAGCAGTTCTTC
NA,TRBV18,TRBJ2-3,NA,CASPGGWGQTDTQYF,TGTGCCAGCCCAGGCGGTTGGGGCCAAACAGATACGCAGTATTTT
TRBD1,TRBV19,TRBJ1-5,NA,CATGQGIGQPQHF,TGTGCCACCGGACAGGGGATCGGTCAGCCCCAGCATTTT
NA,TRBV29-1,TRBJ1-1,few,CSGQRQVNTEAFF,TGCAGCGGCCAAAGGCAGGTGAACACTGAAGCTTTCTTT
TRBD1,TRBV7-2,TRBJ2-1,few,CASSLSGQAYEQFF,TGTGCCAGCAGCTTATCGGGACAGGCCTATGAGCAGTTCTTC
NA,TRBV5-1,TRBJ1-3,NA,CASSLVTGFLGNTIYF,TGCGCCAGCAGCTTGGTTACAGGGTTCCTTGGAAACACCATATATTTT
NA,TRBV6-5,TRBJ1-2,NA,CASSYSEGGSYGYTF,TGTGCCAGCAGTTACTCAGAAGGGGGAAGCTATGGCTACACCTTC
TRBD1,TRBV7-7,TRBJ2-2,NA,CASSYSGQGAGELFF,TGTGCTAGCAGCTACTCGGGACAGGGGGCCGGGGAGCTGTTTTTT
NA,TRBV19,TRBJ2-1,NA,CAIGIWNEQFF,TGTGCCATTGGGATTTGGAATGAGCAGTTCTTC
NA,TRBV7-2,TRBJ1-5,once,CASSLVRRGQPQHF,TGTGCCAGCAGCTTAGTCAGGCGCGGTCAGCCCCAGCATTTT
NA,TRBV19,TRBJ2-3,NA,CASSIGTLTDTQYF,TGTGCCAGTAGTATCGGGACACTCACAGATACGCAGTATTTT
TRBD1,TRBV19,TRBJ1-1,NA,CASKSDRTTEAFF,TGTGCCAGTAAGTCGGACAGGACTACTGAAGCTTTCTTT
NA,TRBV9,TRBJ2-2,NA,CASRDPGNGSPGELFF,TGTGCCAGCAGAGATCCCGGGAACGGAAGCCCCGGGGAGCTGTTTTTT
NA,TRBV30,TRBJ1-1,NA,CAWRKSGGTEAFF,TGTGCCTGGCGGAAGTCTGGGGGGACTGAAGCTTTCTTT
TRBD1,TRBV6-4,TRBJ1-2,NA,CASSAGTGYGYTF,TGTGCCAGCAGCGCCGGGACAGGTTATGGCTACACCTTC
NA,TRBV6-1,TRBJ2-3,NA,CATYRGTDTQYF,TGTGCCACCTACCGGGGCACAGATACGCAGTATTTT
TRBD2,TRBV9,TRBJ2-5,NA,CASSVAGEGGETQYF,TGTGCCAGCAGCGTAGCCGGGGAGGGAGGTGAGACCCAGTACTTC
TRBD2,TRBV7-9,TRBJ2-1,many,CASSPLRLAGGNNEQFF,TGTGCCAGCAGCCCCCTGAGACTAGCGGGGGGCAACAATGAGCAGTTCTTC
NA,TRBV11-2,TRBJ2-3,NA,CASICEEEFTDTQYF,TGTGCCAGCATCTGCGAAGAGGAGTTCACAGATACGCAGTATTTT
TRBD2,TRBV9,TRBJ2-1,NA,CASSGGSGRFNEQFF,TGTGCCAGCAGCGGTGGTAGCGGGAGGTTCAATGAGCAGTTCTTC
TRBD2,TRBV9,TRBJ2-7,NA,CASSVVGTSGYEQYF,TGTGCCAGCAGCGTAGTGGGGACTAGCGGATACGAGCAGTACTTC
TRBD1,TRBV7-2,TRBJ1-2,NA,CASSSTGLLGYTF,TGTGCCAGCAGTTCGACAGGGCTCCTTGGCTACACCTTC
NA,TRBV28,TRBJ2-7,NA,CASSSPGARSYEQYF,TGTGCCAGCAGTTCCCCAGGGGCCAGGTCCTACGAGCAGTACTTC
TRBD1,TRBV2,TRBJ1-2,NA,CASNVGAGGSYGYTF,TGTGCCAGCAACGTAGGGGCAGGGGGCTCGTATGGCTACACCTTC
TRBD2,TRBV7-6,TRBJ2-3,NA,CASSSWTSGTSIFF,TGTGCCAGCAGCAGTTGGACTAGCGGAACTTCGATTTTTTTT
TRBD1,TRBV9,TRBJ1-2,few,CASSLRQGSNYGYTF,TGTGCCAGCAGCTTACGACAGGGGTCTAACTATGGCTACACCTTC
NA,TRBV30,TRBJ1-6,NA,CAWSVLGSYNSPLHF,TGTGCCTGGAGTGTACTGGGGTCGTATAATTCACCCCTCCACTTT
TRBD2,TRBV28,TRBJ2-1,once,CASSSLAGAFNEQFF,TGTGCCAGCAGTTCACTAGCGGGAGCTTTCAATGAGCAGTTCTTC
TRBD1,TRBV5-1,TRBJ1-2,NA,CASSLSRQGAGTFNGYTF,TGCGCCAGCAGCTTATCTAGACAGGGGGCCGGGACCTTTAACGGCTACACCTTC
TRBD1,TRBV6-5,TRBJ1-1,NA,CASTADRGNTEAFF,TGTGCCAGCACCGCGGACAGGGGAAACACTGAAGCTTTCTTT
TRBD1,TRBV4-3,TRBJ1-2,NA,CASSQERDRGPSGYTF,TGCGCCAGCAGCCAAGAGAGGGACAGGGGTCCCAGTGGCTACACCTTC